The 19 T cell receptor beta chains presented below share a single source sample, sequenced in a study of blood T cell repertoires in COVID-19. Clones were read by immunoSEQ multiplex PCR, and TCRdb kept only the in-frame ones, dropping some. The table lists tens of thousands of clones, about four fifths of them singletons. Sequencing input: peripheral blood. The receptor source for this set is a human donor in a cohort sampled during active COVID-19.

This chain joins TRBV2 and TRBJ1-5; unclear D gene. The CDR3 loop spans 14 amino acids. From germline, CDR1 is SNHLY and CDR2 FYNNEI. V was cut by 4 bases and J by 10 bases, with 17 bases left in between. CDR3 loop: CASSGINGRGPQHF. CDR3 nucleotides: TGTGCCAGCAGTGGAATTAATGGTCGGGGACCCCAGCATTTT.

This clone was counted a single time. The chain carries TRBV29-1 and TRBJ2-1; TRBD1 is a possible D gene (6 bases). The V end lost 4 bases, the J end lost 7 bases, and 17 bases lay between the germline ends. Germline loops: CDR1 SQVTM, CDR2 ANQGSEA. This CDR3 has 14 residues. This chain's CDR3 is CSVGGPGLVNEQFF. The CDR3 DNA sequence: TGCAGCGTTGGGGGGCCTGGACTCGTAAATGAGCAGTTCTTC.

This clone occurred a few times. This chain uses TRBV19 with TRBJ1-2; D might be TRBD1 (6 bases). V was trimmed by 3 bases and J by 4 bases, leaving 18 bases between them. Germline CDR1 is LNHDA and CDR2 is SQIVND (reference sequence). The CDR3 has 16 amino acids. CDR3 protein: CASSIGTGMVSYGYTF. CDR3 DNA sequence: TGTGCCAGTAGTATTGGAACAGGGATGGTCTCCTATGGCTACACCTTC.

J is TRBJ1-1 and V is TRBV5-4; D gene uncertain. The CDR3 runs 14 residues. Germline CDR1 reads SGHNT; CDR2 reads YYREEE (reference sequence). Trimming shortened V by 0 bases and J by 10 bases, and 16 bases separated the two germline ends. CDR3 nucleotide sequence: TGTGCCAGCAGCTTGGATCGGTCCGGAGAGCGAGCTTTCTTT. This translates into CASSLDRSGERAFF.

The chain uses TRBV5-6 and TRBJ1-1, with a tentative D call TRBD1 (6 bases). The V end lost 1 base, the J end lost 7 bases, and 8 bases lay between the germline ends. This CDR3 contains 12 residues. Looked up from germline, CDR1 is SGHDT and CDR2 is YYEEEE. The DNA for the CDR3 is TGTGCCAGCAGCTTGAGGGGGAATGAAGCTTTCTTT. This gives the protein CASSLRGNEAFF.

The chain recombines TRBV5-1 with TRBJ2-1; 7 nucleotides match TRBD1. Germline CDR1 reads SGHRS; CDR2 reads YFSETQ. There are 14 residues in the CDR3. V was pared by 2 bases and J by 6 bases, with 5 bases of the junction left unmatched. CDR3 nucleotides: TGCGCCAGCAGCTTACAGGGGAATGGCAATGAGCAGTTCTTC. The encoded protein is CASSLQGNGNEQFF.

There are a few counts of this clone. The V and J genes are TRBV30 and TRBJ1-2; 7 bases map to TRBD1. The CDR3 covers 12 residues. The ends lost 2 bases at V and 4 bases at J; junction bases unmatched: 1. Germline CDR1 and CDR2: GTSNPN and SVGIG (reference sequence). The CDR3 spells CAWSRTGYGYTF. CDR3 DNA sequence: TGTGCCTGGAGTCGGACAGGCTATGGCTACACCTTC. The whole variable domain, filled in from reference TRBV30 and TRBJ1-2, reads SQTIHQWPATLVQPVGSPLSLECTVEGTSNPNLYWYRQAAGRGLQLLFYSVGIGQISSEVPQNLSASRPQDRQFILSSKKLLLSDSGFYLCAWSRTGYGYTFGSGTRLTVV.

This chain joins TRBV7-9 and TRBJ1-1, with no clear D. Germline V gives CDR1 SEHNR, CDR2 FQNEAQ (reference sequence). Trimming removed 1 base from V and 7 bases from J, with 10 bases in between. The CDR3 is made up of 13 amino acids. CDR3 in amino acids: CASSLVAGYEAFF. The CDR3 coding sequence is TGTGCCAGCAGCTTAGTAGCCGGGTATGAAGCTTTCTTT. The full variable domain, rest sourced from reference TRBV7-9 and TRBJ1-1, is DTGVSQNPRHKITKRGQNVTFRCDPISEHNRLYWYRQTLGQGPEFLTYFQNEAQLEKSRLLSDRFSAERPKGSFSTLEIQRTEQGDSAMYLCASSLVAGYEAFFGQGTRLTVV.

The CDR3, as DNA: TGTGCCAGCAGTTTTAGTTCAGGTCTTAATGAAAAACTGTTTTTT. This encodes CASSFSSGLNEKLFF. The V and J genes are TRBV3-1 (or the pseudogene TRBV3-2) and TRBJ1-4, with D unresolved. Germline loops: CDR1 LGHDT, CDR2 YNNKEL (reference sequence). V lost 6 bases, J lost 4 bases, and 15 bases lay in between. The length of the CDR3 is 15 residues.

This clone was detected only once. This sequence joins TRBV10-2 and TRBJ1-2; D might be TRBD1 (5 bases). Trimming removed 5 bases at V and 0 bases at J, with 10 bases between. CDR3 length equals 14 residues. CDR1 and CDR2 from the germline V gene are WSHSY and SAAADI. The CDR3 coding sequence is TGCGCCAGCAGTAGGGACTCAGCTAACTATGGCTACACCTTC. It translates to CASSRDSANYGYTF.

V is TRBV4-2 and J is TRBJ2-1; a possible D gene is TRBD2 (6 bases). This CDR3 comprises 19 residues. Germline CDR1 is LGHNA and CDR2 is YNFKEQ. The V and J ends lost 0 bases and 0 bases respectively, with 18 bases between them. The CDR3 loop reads CASSQEGGGSASSYNEQFF. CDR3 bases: TGTGCCAGCAGCCAAGAGGGGGGTGGTAGCGCGAGCTCCTACAATGAGCAGTTCTTC.

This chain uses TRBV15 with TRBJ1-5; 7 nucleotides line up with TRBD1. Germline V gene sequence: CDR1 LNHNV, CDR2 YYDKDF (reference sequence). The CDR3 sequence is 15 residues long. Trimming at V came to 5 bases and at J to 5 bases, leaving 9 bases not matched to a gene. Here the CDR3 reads CATSRDRGGYQPQHF. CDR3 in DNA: TGTGCCACCAGCCGGGACAGAGGGGGATATCAGCCCCAGCATTTT.

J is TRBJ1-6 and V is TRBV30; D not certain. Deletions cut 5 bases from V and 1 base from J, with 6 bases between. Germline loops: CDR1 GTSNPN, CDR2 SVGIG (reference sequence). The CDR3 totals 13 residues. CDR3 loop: CAWRESYNSPLHF. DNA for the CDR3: TGTGCCTGGCGCGAGTCCTATAATTCACCCCTCCACTTT.

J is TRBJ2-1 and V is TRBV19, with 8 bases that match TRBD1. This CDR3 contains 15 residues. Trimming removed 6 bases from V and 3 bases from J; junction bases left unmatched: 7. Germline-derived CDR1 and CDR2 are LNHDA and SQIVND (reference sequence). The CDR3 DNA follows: TGTGCCAGTAGCGTCCCGGACAGGGTCTACAATGAGCAGTTCTTC. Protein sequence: CASSVPDRVYNEQFF.

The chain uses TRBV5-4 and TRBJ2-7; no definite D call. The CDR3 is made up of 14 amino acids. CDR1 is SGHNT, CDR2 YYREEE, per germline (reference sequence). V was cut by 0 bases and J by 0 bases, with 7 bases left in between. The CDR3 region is CASSLGFSSYEQYF. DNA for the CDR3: TGTGCCAGCAGCTTGGGGTTCAGCTCCTACGAGCAGTACTTC.

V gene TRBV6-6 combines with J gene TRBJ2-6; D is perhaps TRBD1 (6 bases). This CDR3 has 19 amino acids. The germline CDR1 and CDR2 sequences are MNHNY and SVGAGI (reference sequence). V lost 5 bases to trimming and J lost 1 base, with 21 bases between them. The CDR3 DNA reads TGTGCCAGCAGTCCGTCTTGGACAGAGAGGGGTTCTGGGGCCAACGTCCTGACTTTC. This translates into CASSPSWTERGSGANVLTF.

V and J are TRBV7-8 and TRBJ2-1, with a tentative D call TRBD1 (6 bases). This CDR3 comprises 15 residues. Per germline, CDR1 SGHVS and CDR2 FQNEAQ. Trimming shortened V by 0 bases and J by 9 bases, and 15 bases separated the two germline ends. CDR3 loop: CASSLASTGIGEQFF. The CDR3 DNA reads TGTGCCAGCAGCTTAGCTTCTACAGGGATTGGTGAGCAGTTCTTC.

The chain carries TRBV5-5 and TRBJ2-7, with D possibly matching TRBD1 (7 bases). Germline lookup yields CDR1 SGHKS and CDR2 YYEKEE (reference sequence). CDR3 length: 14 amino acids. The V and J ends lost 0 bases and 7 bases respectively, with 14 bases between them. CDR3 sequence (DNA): TGTGCCAGCAGCTTGGCCCCCAGGGGGACTGAGCAGTACTTC. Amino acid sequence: CASSLAPRGTEQYF.

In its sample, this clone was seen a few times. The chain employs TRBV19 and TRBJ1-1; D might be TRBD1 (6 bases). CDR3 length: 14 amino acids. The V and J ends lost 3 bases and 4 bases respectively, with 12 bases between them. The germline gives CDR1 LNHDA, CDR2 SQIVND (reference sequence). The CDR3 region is CASSIARGATEAFF. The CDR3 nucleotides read TGTGCCAGTAGTATTGCCAGGGGTGCCACTGAAGCTTTCTTT.